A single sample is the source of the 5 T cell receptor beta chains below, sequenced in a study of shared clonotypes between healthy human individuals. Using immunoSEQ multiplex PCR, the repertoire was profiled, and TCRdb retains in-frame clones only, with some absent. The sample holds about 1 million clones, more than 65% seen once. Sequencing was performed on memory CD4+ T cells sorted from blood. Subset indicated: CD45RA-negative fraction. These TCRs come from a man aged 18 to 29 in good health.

The CDR3: CASSFRSAYEQYF. The CDR3 DNA is TGTGCCAGCAGTTTTAGGTCAGCCTACGAGCAGTACTTC. This chain joins TRBV27 and TRBJ2-7; the D is unclear. Looked up from germline, CDR1 is MNHEY and CDR2 is SMNVEV (reference sequence). Deletions cut 3 bases from V and 2 bases from J, with 8 bases between. The CDR3 covers 13 residues.

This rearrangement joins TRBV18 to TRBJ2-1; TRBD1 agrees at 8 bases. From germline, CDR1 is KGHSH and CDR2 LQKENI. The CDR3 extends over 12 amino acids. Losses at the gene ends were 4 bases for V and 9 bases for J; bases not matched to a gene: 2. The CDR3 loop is CASSLQGGEQFF. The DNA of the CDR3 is TGTGCCAGCTCACTACAGGGGGGTGAGCAGTTCTTC.

CDR3 protein: CASSDGTGQWGTSGKSSYEQYF. In DNA form, the CDR3 reads TGTGCCAGCAGCGACGGGACAGGCCAATGGGGGACTAGCGGGAAGTCCTCCTACGAGCAGTACTTC. This chain links TRBV13 with TRBJ2-7, with TRBD2 matching over 13 bases. J gave up 0 bases and V 5 bases, and 22 bases lay outside the gene matches. CDR3 length: 22 amino acids. From germline, CDR1 is PRHDT and CDR2 FYEKMQ (reference sequence). Together with reference TRBV13 and TRBJ2-7, the CDR3 gives the full variable domain: AAGVIQSPRHLIKEKRETATLKCYPIPRHDTVYWYQQGPGQDPQFLISFYEKMQSDKGSIPDRFSAQQFSDYHSELNMSSLELGDSALYFCASSDGTGQWGTSGKSSYEQYFGPGTRLTVT.

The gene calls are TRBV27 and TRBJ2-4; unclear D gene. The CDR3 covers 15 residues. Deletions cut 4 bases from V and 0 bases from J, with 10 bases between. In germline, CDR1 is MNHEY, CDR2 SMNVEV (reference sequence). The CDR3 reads CASSSQELAKNIQYF. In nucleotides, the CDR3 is TGTGCCAGCAGTTCGCAGGAGCTAGCCAAAAACATTCAGTACTTC.

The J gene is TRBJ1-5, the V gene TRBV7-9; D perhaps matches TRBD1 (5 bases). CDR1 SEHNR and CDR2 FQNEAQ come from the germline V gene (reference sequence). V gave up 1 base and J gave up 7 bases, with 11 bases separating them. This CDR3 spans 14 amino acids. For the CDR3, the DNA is TGTGCCAGCAGCTTAGGGGTGGGGCCCCAGCCCCAGCATTTT. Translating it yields CASSLGVGPQPQHF.